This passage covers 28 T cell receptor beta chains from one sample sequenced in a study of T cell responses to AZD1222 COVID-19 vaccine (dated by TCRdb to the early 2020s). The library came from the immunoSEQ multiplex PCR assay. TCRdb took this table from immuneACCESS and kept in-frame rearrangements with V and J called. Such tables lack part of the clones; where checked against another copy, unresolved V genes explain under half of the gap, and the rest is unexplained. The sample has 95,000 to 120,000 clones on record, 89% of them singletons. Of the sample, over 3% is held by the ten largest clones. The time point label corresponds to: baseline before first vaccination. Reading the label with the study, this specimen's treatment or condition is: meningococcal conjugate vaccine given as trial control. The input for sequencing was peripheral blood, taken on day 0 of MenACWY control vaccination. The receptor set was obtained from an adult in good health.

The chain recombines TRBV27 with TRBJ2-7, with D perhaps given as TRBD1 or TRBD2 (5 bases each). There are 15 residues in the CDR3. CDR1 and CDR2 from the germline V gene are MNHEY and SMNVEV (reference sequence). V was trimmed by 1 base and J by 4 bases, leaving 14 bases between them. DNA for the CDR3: TGTGCCAGCAGTTTATTCGGGACCCAACAATACGAGCAGTACTTC. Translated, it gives CASSLFGTQQYEQYF.

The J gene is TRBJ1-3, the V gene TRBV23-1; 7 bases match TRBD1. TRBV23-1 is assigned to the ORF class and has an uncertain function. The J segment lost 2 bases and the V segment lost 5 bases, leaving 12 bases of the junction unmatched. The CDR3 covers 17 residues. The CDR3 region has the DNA TGCGCCAGCAGTTGTAAACCGGGACAGAAAACTGGAAACACCATATATTTT. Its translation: CASSCKPGQKTGNTIYF.

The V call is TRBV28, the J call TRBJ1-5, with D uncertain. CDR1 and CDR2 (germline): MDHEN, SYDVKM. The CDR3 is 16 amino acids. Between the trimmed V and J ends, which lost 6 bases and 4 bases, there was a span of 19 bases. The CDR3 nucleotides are TGTGCCAGCAGGTCATATTTAGGGCAGGAAAATCAGCCCCAGCATTTT. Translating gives CASRSYLGQENQPQHF.

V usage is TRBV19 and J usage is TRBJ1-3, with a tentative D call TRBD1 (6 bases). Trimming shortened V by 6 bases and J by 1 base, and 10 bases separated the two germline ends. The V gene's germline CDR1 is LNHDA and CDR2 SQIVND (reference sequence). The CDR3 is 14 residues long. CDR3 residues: CASSRTASGNTIYF. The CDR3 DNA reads TGTGCCAGTAGCCGGACAGCATCTGGAAACACCATATATTTT.

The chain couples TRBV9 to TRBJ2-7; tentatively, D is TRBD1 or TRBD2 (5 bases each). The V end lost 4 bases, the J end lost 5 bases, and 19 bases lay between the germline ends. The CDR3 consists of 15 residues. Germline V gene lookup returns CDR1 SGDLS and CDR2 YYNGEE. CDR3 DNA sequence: TGTGCCAGCAGCCCCCGGTCGGCAGGGAGCAACGAGCAGTACTTC. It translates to CASSPRSAGSNEQYF.

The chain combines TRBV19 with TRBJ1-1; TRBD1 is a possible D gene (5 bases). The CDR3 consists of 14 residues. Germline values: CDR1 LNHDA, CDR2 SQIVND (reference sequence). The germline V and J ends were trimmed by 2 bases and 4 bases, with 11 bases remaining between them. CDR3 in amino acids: CASSISGVSTEAFF. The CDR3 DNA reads TGTGCCAGTAGTATATCGGGGGTGAGCACTGAAGCTTTCTTT.

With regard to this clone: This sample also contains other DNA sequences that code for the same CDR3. Written as DNA, the CDR3 is TGTGCCAGCAGCTTAGCCGGGACAGGGGGCCATTCACCCCTCCACTTT. This encodes CASSLAGTGGHSPLHF. The genes are TRBV5-6 and TRBJ1-6; 12 positions agree with TRBD1. The germline V gene encodes CDR1 SGHDT and CDR2 YYEEEE. The length of the CDR3 is 16 residues. J was trimmed by 8 bases and V by 2 bases; bases with no gene match: 5.

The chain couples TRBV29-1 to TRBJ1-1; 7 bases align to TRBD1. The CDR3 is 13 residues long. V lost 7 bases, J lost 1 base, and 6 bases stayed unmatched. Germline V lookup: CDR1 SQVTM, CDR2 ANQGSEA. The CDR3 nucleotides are TGCAGCGCCCCGGGACAGCCGAACACTGAAGCTTTCTTT. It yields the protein CSAPGQPNTEAFF.

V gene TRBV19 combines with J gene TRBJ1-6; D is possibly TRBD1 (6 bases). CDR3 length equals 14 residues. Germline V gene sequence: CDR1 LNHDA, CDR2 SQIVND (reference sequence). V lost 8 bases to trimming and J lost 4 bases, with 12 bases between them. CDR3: CASGQFSYNSPLHF. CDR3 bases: TGTGCCAGTGGACAGTTCTCTTATAATTCACCCCTCCACTTT.

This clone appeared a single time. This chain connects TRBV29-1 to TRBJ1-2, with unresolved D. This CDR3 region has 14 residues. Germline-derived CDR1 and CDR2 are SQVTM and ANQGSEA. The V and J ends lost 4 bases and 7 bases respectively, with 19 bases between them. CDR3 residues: CSVGWLRLMGGYTF. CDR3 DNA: TGCAGCGTTGGCTGGCTTCGCCTAATGGGTGGCTACACCTTC.

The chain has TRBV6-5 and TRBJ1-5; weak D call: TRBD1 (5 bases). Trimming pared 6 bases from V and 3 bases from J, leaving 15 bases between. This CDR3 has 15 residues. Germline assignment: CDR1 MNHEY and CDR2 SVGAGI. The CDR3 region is CASSPGGGFNQPQHF. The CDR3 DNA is TGTGCCAGCAGCCCCGGGGGGGGGTTCAATCAGCCCCAGCATTTT.

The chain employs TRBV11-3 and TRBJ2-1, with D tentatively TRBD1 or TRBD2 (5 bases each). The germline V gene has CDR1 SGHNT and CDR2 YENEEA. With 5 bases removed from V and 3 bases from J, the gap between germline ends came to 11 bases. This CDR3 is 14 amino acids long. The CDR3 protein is CASSARDGYNEQFF. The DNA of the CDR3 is TGTGCCAGCAGCGCCCGGGACGGCTACAATGAGCAGTTCTTC.

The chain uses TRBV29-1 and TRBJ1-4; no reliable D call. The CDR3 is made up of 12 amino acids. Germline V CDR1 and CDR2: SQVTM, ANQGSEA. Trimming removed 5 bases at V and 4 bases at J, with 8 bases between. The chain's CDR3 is CSVKDGNEKLFF. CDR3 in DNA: TGCAGCGTTAAGGACGGTAATGAAAAACTGTTTTTT. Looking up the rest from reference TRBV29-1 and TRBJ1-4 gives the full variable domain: SAVISQKPSRDICQRGTSLTIQCQVDSQVTMMFWYRQQPGQSLTLIATANQGSEATYESGFVIDKFPISRPNLTFSTLTVSNMSPEDSSIYLCSVKDGNEKLFFGSGTQLSVL.

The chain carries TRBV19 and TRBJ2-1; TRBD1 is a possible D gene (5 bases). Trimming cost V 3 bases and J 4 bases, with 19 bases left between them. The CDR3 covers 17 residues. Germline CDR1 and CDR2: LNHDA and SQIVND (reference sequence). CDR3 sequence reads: CASSIQGVAGPYNEQFF. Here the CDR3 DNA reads TGTGCCAGTAGTATCCAAGGGGTGGCCGGTCCGTACAATGAGCAGTTCTTC.

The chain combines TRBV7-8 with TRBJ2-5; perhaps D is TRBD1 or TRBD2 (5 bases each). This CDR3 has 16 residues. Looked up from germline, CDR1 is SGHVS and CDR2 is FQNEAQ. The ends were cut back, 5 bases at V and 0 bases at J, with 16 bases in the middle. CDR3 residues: CASSAGTDPYQETQYF. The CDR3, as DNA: TGTGCCAGCAGCGCCGGGACGGATCCGTACCAAGAGACCCAGTACTTC.

CDR3 loop: CASSPSDPYEQYF. The DNA of the CDR3 is TGTGCCAGCTCACCATCAGACCCCTACGAGCAGTACTTC. This sequence joins TRBV18 and TRBJ2-7; D gene uncertain. Per the germline V gene, CDR1 is KGHSH and CDR2 is LQKENI. The CDR3 contains 13 residues. With 2 bases removed from V and 2 bases from J, the gap between germline ends came to 7 bases.

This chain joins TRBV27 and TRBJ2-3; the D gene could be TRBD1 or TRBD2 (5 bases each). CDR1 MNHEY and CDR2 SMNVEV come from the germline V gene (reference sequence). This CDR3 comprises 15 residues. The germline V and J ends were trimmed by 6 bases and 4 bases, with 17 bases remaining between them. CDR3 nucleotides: TGTGCCAGCAGATGGGGGTTTAGTGGGTCAGATACGCAGTATTTT. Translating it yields CASRWGFSGSDTQYF.

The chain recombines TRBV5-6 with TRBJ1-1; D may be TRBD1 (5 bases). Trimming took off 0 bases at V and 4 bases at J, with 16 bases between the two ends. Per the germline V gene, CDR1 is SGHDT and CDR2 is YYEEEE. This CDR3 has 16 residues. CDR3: CASSLGPPKQGTEAFF. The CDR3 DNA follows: TGTGCCAGCAGCTTGGGTCCACCAAAGCAGGGCACTGAAGCTTTCTTT.

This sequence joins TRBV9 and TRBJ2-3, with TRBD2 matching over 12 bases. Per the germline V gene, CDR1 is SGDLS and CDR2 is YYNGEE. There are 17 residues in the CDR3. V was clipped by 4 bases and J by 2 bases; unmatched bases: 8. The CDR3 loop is CASSHPTSGGFTDTQYF. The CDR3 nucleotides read TGTGCCAGCAGCCACCCGACTAGCGGGGGATTCACAGATACGCAGTATTTT.

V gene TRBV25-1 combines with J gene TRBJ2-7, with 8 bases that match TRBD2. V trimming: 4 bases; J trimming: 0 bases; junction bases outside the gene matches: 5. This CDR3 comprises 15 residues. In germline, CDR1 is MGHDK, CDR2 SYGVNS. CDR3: CASSAPAGVSYEQYF. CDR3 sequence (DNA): TGTGCCAGCAGTGCCCCAGCGGGGGTCTCCTACGAGCAGTACTTC.

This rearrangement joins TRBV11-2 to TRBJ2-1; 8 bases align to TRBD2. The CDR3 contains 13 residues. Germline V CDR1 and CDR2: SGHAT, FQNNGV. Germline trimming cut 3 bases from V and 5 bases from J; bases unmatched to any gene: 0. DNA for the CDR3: TGTGCCAGCAGCTTGGGACTAGACAATGAGCAGTTCTTC. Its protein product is CASSLGLDNEQFF.

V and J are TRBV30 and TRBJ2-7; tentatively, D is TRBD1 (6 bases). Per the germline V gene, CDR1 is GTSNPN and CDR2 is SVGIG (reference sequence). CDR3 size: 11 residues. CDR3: CAAHRVNEQYF. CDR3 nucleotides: TGTGCGGCCCACAGGGTCAACGAGCAGTACTTC.

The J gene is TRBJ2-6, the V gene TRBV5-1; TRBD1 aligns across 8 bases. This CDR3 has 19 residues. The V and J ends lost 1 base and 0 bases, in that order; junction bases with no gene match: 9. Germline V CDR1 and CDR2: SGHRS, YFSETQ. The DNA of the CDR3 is TGCGCCAGCAGCTTGAATCCCGGGACAGGAGTCTCTGGGGCCAACGTCCTGACTTTC. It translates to CASSLNPGTGVSGANVLTF.

In DNA form, the CDR3 reads TGCGCCAGCAGCCCGGCGACAGGGGGCTCGACCACTGAAGCTTTCTTT. It codes for CASSPATGGSTTEAFF. The chain joins TRBV5-1 to TRBJ1-1; 10 bases match TRBD1. The CDR3 length is 16 residues. Germline-derived CDR1 and CDR2 are SGHRS and YFSETQ. Trimming at V came to 4 bases and at J to 4 bases, leaving 10 bases not matched to a gene.

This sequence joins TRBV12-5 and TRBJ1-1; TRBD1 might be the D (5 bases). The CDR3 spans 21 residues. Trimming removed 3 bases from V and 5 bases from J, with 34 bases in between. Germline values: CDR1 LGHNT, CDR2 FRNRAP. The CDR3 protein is CASGFLIVRQPGGKDFTEAFF. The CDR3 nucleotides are TGTGCTAGTGGTTTTCTTATCGTTCGACAGCCGGGGGGTAAGGATTTTACTGAAGCTTTCTTT.

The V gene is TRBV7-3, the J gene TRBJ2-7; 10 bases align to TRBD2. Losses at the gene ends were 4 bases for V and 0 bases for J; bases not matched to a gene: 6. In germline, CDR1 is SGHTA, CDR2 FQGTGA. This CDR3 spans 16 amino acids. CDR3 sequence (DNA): TGTGCCAGCAGCTCCGGACTAGCGGTTTTCTCCTACGAGCAGTACTTC. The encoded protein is CASSSGLAVFSYEQYF.

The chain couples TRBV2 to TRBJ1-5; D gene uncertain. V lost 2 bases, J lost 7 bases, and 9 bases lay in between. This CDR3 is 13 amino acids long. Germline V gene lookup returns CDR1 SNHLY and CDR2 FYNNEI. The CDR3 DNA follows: TGTGCCAGCAGTGAAATTGGGAAGCAGCCCCAGCATTTT. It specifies CASSEIGKQPQHF.

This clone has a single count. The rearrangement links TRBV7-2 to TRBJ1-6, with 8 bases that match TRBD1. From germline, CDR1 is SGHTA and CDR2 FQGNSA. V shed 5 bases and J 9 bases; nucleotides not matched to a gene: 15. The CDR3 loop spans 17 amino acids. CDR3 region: CASSKTPTDRAGSPLHF. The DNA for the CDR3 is TGTGCCAGCAGCAAAACACCGACGGACAGGGCTGGTTCACCCCTCCACTTT.